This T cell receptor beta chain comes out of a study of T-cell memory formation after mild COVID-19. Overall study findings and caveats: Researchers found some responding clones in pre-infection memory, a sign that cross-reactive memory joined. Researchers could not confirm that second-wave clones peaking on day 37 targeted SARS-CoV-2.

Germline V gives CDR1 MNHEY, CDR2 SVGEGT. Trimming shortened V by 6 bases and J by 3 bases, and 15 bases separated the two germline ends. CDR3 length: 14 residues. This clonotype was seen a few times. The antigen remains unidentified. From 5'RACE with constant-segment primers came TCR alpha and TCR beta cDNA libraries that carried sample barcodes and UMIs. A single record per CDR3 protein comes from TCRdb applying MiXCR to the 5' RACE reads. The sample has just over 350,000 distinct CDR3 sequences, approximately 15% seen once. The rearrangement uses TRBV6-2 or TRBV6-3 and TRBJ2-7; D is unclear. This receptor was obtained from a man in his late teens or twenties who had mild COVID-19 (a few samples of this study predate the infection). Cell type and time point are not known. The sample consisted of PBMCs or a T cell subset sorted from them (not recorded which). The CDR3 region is CASSTLAQIYEQYV. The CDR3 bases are TGTGCCAGCAGCACCCTTGCACAAATCTACGAGCAGTACGTC.